Each of the 13 T cell receptor beta chains below was sequenced from the same sample in a study of blood T cell repertoires in COVID-19. Profiling relied on immunoSEQ multiplex PCR, and the TCRdb table lists in-frame clones only, not all of them. The data hold about 67,000 clones, with roughly 90% observed a single time. Sequenced material: peripheral blood. The origin of the receptors is a man in his forties or fifties with active COVID-19.

V usage is TRBV14 and J usage is TRBJ2-5; D possibly corresponds to TRBD2 (5 bases). The V gene lost 0 bases and the J gene lost 1 base, with 15 bases spanning the gap. The CDR3 sequence is 17 residues long. Germline V lookup: CDR1 SGHDN, CDR2 FVKESK. The DNA of the CDR3 is TGTGCCAGCAGCCAAGAGAGCAAGCAGCGGTTCCAAGAGACCCAGTACTTC. Translation: CASSQESKQRFQETQYF. The full variable domain, its missing parts supplied by reference TRBV14 and TRBJ2-5, is EAGVTQFPSHSVIEKGQTVTLRCDPISGHDNLYWYRRVMGKEIKFLLHFVKESKQDESGMPNNRFLAERTGGTYSTLKVQPAELEDSGVYFCASSQESKQRFQETQYFGPGTRLLVL.

The chain couples TRBV20-1 to TRBJ2-4; 9 bases align to TRBD1. From germline, CDR1 is DFQATT and CDR2 SNEGSKA (reference sequence). With V trimmed by 3 bases and J by 2 bases, 5 bases remained unmatched. CDR3 length: 15 residues. The CDR3 sequence is CSASGQGRSKNIQYF. In DNA form, the CDR3 reads TGCAGTGCTAGTGGACAGGGGAGGTCCAAAAACATTCAGTACTTC.

On this clone: Relative to the germline gene, one junction end is altered; a read error may explain this. The chain carries TRBV11-1 and TRBJ2-1; 10 positions match TRBD2. The CDR3 runs 15 residues. The germline CDR1 and CDR2 sequences are SGHAT and FQDESV (reference sequence). CDR3 region: CASNLEVLAGAEQFF. CDR3 DNA sequence: TGTGCCAGCAACTTAGAGGTGCTAGCGGGGGCTGAGCAGTTCTTC. The complete variable domain, with remaining parts taken from reference TRBV11-1 and TRBJ2-1, reads EAEVAQSPRYKITEKSQAVAFWCDPISGHATLYWYRQILGQGPELLVQFQDESVVDDSQLPKDRFSAERLKGVDSTLKIQPAELGDSAMYLCASNLEVLAGAEQFFGPGTRLTVL.

The V and J genes are TRBV18 and TRBJ2-7; the D gene is possibly TRBD1 (5 bases). The CDR3 contains 14 residues. V gave up 3 bases and J gave up 2 bases, with 11 bases separating them. Per germline, CDR1 KGHSH and CDR2 LQKENI. The CDR3 here is CASSPGQGTYEQYF. CDR3 sequence (DNA): TGTGCCAGCTCACCTGGGCAGGGTACCTACGAGCAGTACTTC.

This clone has just a few counts. This chain joins TRBV15 and TRBJ2-2; D is unclear. The germline V and J ends were trimmed by 0 bases and 0 bases, with 8 bases remaining between them. The CDR3 sequence is 16 residues long. Germline CDR1 and CDR2: LNHNV and YYDKDF (reference sequence). CDR3 sequence: CATSRDSGPNTGELFF. Here the CDR3 DNA reads TGTGCCACCAGCAGAGACAGTGGCCCGAACACCGGGGAGCTGTTTTTT.

This chain connects TRBV4-3 to TRBJ1-2, with D unclear. Germline assignment: CDR1 LGHNA and CDR2 YSLEER. This CDR3 is 16 amino acids long. Trimming left V 1 base short and J 1 base short, with 13 bases between. The CDR3: CASSQVGNSGNYGYTF. The CDR3 DNA is TGCGCCAGCAGCCAAGTGGGGAACAGCGGTAACTATGGCTACACCTTC.

This clone appeared a single time. The chain combines TRBV7-9 with TRBJ2-7, with D perhaps TRBD1 (6 bases). With 4 bases removed from V and 0 bases from J, the gap between germline ends came to 19 bases. Per the germline V gene, CDR1 is SEHNR and CDR2 is FQNEAQ (reference sequence). This CDR3 has 17 amino acids. The CDR3, as DNA: TGTGCCAGCAGCTCGATGCAAGCAGGGGTTTTCTCCTACGAGCAGTACTTC. Translation gives CASSSMQAGVFSYEQYF.

V and J are TRBV4-2 and TRBJ1-3, with D maybe TRBD1 (5 bases). The V and J ends lost 0 bases and 0 bases respectively, with 9 bases between them. CDR1 is LGHNA, CDR2 YNFKEQ, per germline. The length of the CDR3 is 16 residues. The CDR3 DNA sequence: TGTGCCAGCAGCCAAGATCCCGGGGGCTCTGGAAACACCATATATTTT. Its protein product is CASSQDPGGSGNTIYF.

This chain connects TRBV19 to TRBJ1-2; D perhaps matches TRBD1 (5 bases). Germline V gene lookup returns CDR1 LNHDA and CDR2 SQIVND (reference sequence). V lost 4 bases to trimming and J lost 8 bases, with 17 bases between them. This CDR3 is 14 amino acids long. This CDR3 is CASSRGGTLGGYTF. The CDR3 DNA is TGTGCCAGTAGTAGGGGAGGGACCCTCGGCGGCTACACCTTC.

The V and J genes are TRBV19 and TRBJ1-1, with D possibly being TRBD1 (5 bases). V was shortened by 3 bases and J by 0 bases, with 11 bases between the two germline ends. Germline values: CDR1 LNHDA, CDR2 SQIVND (reference sequence). The CDR3 is 15 residues long. The CDR3: CASSIGQGMNTEAFF. CDR3 sequence (DNA): TGTGCCAGTAGTATTGGGCAGGGCATGAACACTGAAGCTTTCTTT. The variable domain in full, with the rest retrieved from reference TRBV19 and TRBJ1-1, is DGGITQSPKYLFRKEGQNVTLSCEQNLNHDAMYWYRQDPGQGLRLIYYSQIVNDFQKGDIAEGYSVSREKKESFPLTVTSAQKNPTAFYLCASSIGQGMNTEAFFGQGTRLTVV.

This CDR3 reads CASSEGLAFYNEQFF. CDR3 nucleotide sequence: TGTGCCAGCAGCGAAGGACTAGCGTTCTACAATGAGCAGTTCTTC. The chain joins TRBV11-3 to TRBJ2-1; 9 nucleotides line up with TRBD2. CDR3 size: 15 residues. Losses at the gene ends were 5 bases for V and 3 bases for J; bases not matched to a gene: 5. Germline-derived CDR1 and CDR2 are SGHNT and YENEEA.

The V and J genes are TRBV11-3 and TRBJ2-3; TRBD2 aligns across 7 bases. The germline V gene encodes CDR1 SGHNT and CDR2 YENEEA. With V trimmed by 5 bases and J by 1 base, 3 bases remained unmatched. CDR3 size: 14 residues. The CDR3 DNA is TGTGCCAGCAGCCGGGAGGCGGGCACAGATACGCAGTATTTT. Protein: CASSREAGTDTQYF.

The V gene is TRBV7-2, the J gene TRBJ2-3; a possible D gene is TRBD1 (5 bases). Deletions cut 1 base from V and 4 bases from J, with 12 bases between. From germline, CDR1 is SGHTA and CDR2 FQGNSA. The length of the CDR3 is 15 residues. Written as DNA, the CDR3 is TGTGCCAGCAGCTTAGAGGGCAGGGCCCCAGATACGCAGTATTTT. It is translated as CASSLEGRAPDTQYF.